This T cell receptor (beta chain) was retrieved from a study of blood T cell repertoires in COVID-19. This CDR3 is 17 amino acids long. V dropped 2 bases and J dropped 3; count of bases not matched to a gene: 9. Looked up from germline, CDR1 is SGHVS and CDR2 is FNYEAQ. Generated by immunoSEQ multiplex PCR, the TCRdb table keeps only in-frame clones and is missing some. The table lists about 350,000 clones, more than 70% of them singletons. The genes are TRBV7-6 and TRBJ2-7; TRBD1 matches at 11 bases. The sample was peripheral blood. This clonotype was obtained from an older woman with COVID-19, enrolled during active disease. The CDR3 here is CASSLTGAGTGGYEQYF. CDR3 coding DNA: TGTGCCAGCAGCTTAACGGGGGCCGGGACAGGGGGCTACGAGCAGTACTTC.